This T cell receptor beta chain was retrieved from a study of T cells in Graves' hyperthyroidism and ophthalmopathy. General study findings and limits: A model built on 13 V-J features separated ophthalmopathy from stable hyperthyroidism.

Criteria for exclusion of patients were uncontrolled infection, other autoimmune disease, pregnancy or lactation. Orbital computed tomography and thyroid ultrasound, together with serum TRAb and thyroxine and clinical symptoms, were used for diagnoses. Cells are PBMCs isolated from around 9.4 ml of fresh blood. The CDR3 regions of TCR beta were amplified from RNA transcripts. TCR CDR3 regions were first amplified by RT-PCR with HTBI primers. MiXCR, run by TCRdb on the multiplex PCR reads, gives a single entry per CDR3 protein. The sample consists of 500,000 to 750,000 distinct CDR3 sequences, 11% to 15% of them appearing once. This clonotype was picked up a small number of times. The antigen is unknown. In germline, CDR1 is KGHDR, CDR2 SFDVKD. There are 13 residues in the CDR3. Trimming removed 2 bases from V and 5 bases from J, with 6 bases in between.

The chain is built from TRBV24-1 and TRBJ1-5; no reliable D call. This TCR was sampled from a woman younger than 35 with Graves' ophthalmopathy. Sample: blood. The DNA for the CDR3 is TGTGCCACCAGTGATTCCCGGGATCAGCCCCAGCATTTT. Translating gives CATSDSRDQPQHF.